These 29 T cell receptor beta chains were sequenced from one sample in a study of blood T cell repertoires in COVID-19. The method was immunoSEQ multiplex PCR; TCRdb's version includes in-frame clones alone and lacks a portion of them. The repertoire holds about 200,000 clones, with 86% as singletons. The sequenced sample consisted of peripheral blood. The receptors here all came from a woman aged 65 to 85 with acute or convalescent COVID-19.

The J gene is TRBJ1-1, the V gene TRBV5-1, with a tentative D call TRBD1 (6 bases). Trimming removed 3 bases from V and 6 bases from J, with 12 bases in between. CDR3 length: 13 residues. In germline, CDR1 is SGHRS, CDR2 YFSETQ. The CDR3, as DNA: TGCGCCAGCAGCTGGGGTGGGGGCTCTGAAGCTTTCTTT. Its translation is CASSWGGGSEAFF.

This clone was seen a handful of times. The rearrangement joins TRBV7-3 to TRBJ2-2; TRBD2 matches 7 bases. V trimming: 4 bases; J trimming: 8 bases; junction bases outside the gene matches: 7. The CDR3 has 14 residues. CDR1 and CDR2 (germline): SGHTA, FQGTGA. CDR3 loop: CASSSRTSPGELFF. The CDR3 region has the DNA TGTGCCAGCAGCTCGCGGACTAGTCCAGGGGAGCTGTTTTTT. Filled out from reference TRBV7-3 and TRBJ2-2, the complete variable domain reads GAGVSQTPSNKVTEKGKYVELRCDPISGHTALYWYRQSLGQGPEFLIYFQGTGAADDSGLPNDRFFAVRPEGSVSTLKIQRTERGDSAVYLCASSSRTSPGELFFGEGSRLTVL.

The genes are TRBV7-6 and TRBJ2-1, with 9 positions matching TRBD2. Germline CDR1 SGHVS, CDR2 FNYEAQ. The trim removed 5 bases at V and 9 bases at J, leaving 11 bases unmatched. The CDR3 sequence is 15 residues long. Here the CDR3 DNA reads TGTGCCAGCAGCCAGGGACTAGCTCTGGGGGCTGAGCAGTTCTTC. It yields the protein CASSQGLALGAEQFF.

This chain connects TRBV19 to TRBJ2-7, with D possibly matching TRBD1 (7 bases). There are 13 residues in the CDR3. Germline V CDR1 and CDR2: LNHDA, SQIVND (reference sequence). Trimming took 7 bases from V and 1 from J, leaving 11 bases between them. The CDR3 protein is CASMAGGSYEQYF. DNA of the CDR3: TGTGCCAGTATGGCAGGGGGGTCCTACGAGCAGTACTTC.

This chain connects TRBV5-4 to TRBJ1-1; tentatively, D is TRBD1 (6 bases). Germline V gene data show CDR1 as SGHNT and CDR2 as YYREEE (reference sequence). The CDR3 has 13 residues. V lost 4 bases and J lost 1, with 8 bases in between. The CDR3 reads CASSTTGNTEAFF. The CDR3 DNA is TGTGCCAGCAGCACGACAGGGAACACTGAAGCTTTCTTT.

This chain uses TRBV2 with TRBJ2-3; D call uncertain. The V gene's germline CDR1 is SNHLY and CDR2 FYNNEI. The CDR3 is 13 residues long. Trimming removed 8 bases from V and 3 bases from J, with 12 bases in between. The CDR3, as DNA: TGTGCCAGCTTGCCAAGAACTACAGATACGCAGTATTTT. Translating gives CASLPRTTDTQYF.

The count of this clone is one. CDR3 DNA sequence: TGTGCCAGCAGCTTAAGTGGACCGGGACAGGGGGCCCGGGAGACCCAGTACTTC. Encoded protein: CASSLSGPGQGARETQYF. The V gene is TRBV7-3, the J gene TRBJ2-5; 12 nucleotides line up with TRBD1. There are 18 residues in the CDR3. V shed 1 base, J shed 5 bases, and the junction held 11 bases outside the gene matches. The V gene's germline CDR1 is SGHTA and CDR2 FQGTGA.

The chain carries TRBV15 and TRBJ1-5, with D unclear. CDR3 length equals 14 residues. Trimming pared 0 bases from V and 4 bases from J, leaving 7 bases between. In germline, CDR1 is LNHNV, CDR2 YYDKDF (reference sequence). CDR3 protein: CATSRDYLNQPQHF. The CDR3 region has the DNA TGTGCCACCAGCAGAGATTATCTTAATCAGCCCCAGCATTTT.

The gene calls are TRBV18 and TRBJ2-7; D is uncertain. The CDR3 length is 15 residues. Deletions cut 6 bases from V and 2 bases from J, with 17 bases between. The germline CDR1 and CDR2 sequences are KGHSH and LQKENI. The DNA of the CDR3 is TGTGCCAGCTCCGCCTCCGTCGGGTTCCCCTACGAGCAGTACTTC. This encodes CASSASVGFPYEQYF.

The CDR3 DNA reads TGTGCCAGCAGCTTAGCGCGGGGGGCTAGCGAGCAGTACTTC. Its protein product is CASSLARGASEQYF. V usage is TRBV7-2 and J usage is TRBJ2-7, with 8 bases that match TRBD2. The CDR3 contains 14 residues. After removal of 0 bases from V and 6 bases from J, the junction contained 4 bases not matched to a gene. Germline V gene lookup returns CDR1 SGHTA and CDR2 FQGNSA. Complete variable domain (other parts from reference TRBV7-2 and TRBJ2-7): GAGVSQSPSNKVTEKGKDVELRCDPISGHTALYWYRQSLGQGLEFLIYFQGNSAPDKSGLPSDRFSAERTGGSVSTLTIQRTQQEDSAVYLCASSLARGASEQYFGPGTRLTVT.

The chain carries TRBV7-2 and TRBJ2-3; perhaps TRBD1 as D (5 bases). Trimming removed 5 bases from V and 7 bases from J, with 25 bases in between. Looked up from germline, CDR1 is SGHTA and CDR2 is FQGNSA. The CDR3 sequence is 17 residues long. CDR3 nucleotide sequence: TGTGCCAGCAGCCCTACTGGGTGGCCTAGACAGAGGCATACGCAGTATTTT. It translates to CASSPTGWPRQRHTQYF.

This rearrangement joins TRBV7-8 to TRBJ1-2; D unresolved. V lost 1 base and J lost 7, with 13 bases in between. This CDR3 is built from 14 residues. Germline V gene data show CDR1 as SGHVS and CDR2 as FQNEAQ. The CDR3 is CASSLGRGLGGYTF. CDR3 sequence (DNA): TGTGCCAGCAGCTTAGGACGGGGATTGGGTGGCTACACCTTC. The entire variable domain, with the rest obtained from reference TRBV7-8 and TRBJ1-2, is as follows: GAGVSQSPRYKVAKRGQDVALRCDPISGHVSLFWYQQALGQGPEFLTYFQNEAQLDKSGLPSDRFFAERPEGSVSTLKIQRTQQEDSAVYLCASSLGRGLGGYTFGSGTRLTVV.

This clone appeared a single time. The chain recombines TRBV5-4 with TRBJ1-1; 10 nucleotides line up with TRBD1. In germline, CDR1 is SGHNT, CDR2 YYREEE (reference sequence). Trimming removed 3 bases from V and 2 bases from J; junction bases left unmatched: 7. This CDR3 region has 16 residues. The CDR3 DNA is TGTGCCAGCAGCTCGCGACAGGGGGCTTACAACACTGAAGCTTTCTTT. Residues: CASSSRQGAYNTEAFF. The full variable domain, rest sourced from reference TRBV5-4 and TRBJ1-1, is ETGVTQSPTHLIKTRGQQVTLRCSSQSGHNTVSWYQQALGQGPQFIFQYYREEENGRGNFPPRFSGLQFPNYSSELNVNALELDDSALYLCASSSRQGAYNTEAFFGQGTRLTVV.

The chain has TRBV27 and TRBJ2-7; the D gene is possibly TRBD1 (5 bases). Trimming took off 2 bases at V and 4 bases at J, with 9 bases between the two ends. The V gene's germline CDR1 is MNHEY and CDR2 SMNVEV (reference sequence). There are 13 residues in the CDR3. CDR3 amino acids: CASSLGREYEQYF. Written as DNA, the CDR3 is TGTGCCAGCAGTTTAGGCAGGGAATACGAGCAGTACTTC.

DNA for the CDR3: TGTGCCAGCACGGGACAGGGCTCCTCATCTTATTATGGCTACACCTTC. Translated: CASTGQGSSSYYGYTF. The chain is built from TRBV19 and TRBJ1-2; 9 bases map to TRBD1. Trimming cost V 9 bases and J 5 bases; bases outside gene matches: 16. Germline CDR1 reads LNHDA; CDR2 reads SQIVND (reference sequence). This CDR3 contains 16 residues.

The chain carries TRBV21-1 and TRBJ1-5; the D segment call TRBD1 is taken from the table without a DNA check. TRBV21-1 is a recognized pseudogene. This CDR3 region has 15 residues. The CDR3 loop reads CASPLVGDSNQPQHF. In DNA form, the CDR3 reads TGTGCCAGCCCCTTGGTAGGGGATAGCAATCAGCCCCAGCATTTT.

In this sample, this clone turned up once. The chain couples TRBV18 to TRBJ1-6, with 9 bases fitting TRBD1. CDR3 length equals 14 residues. The J segment lost 7 bases and the V segment lost 4 bases, leaving 2 bases of the junction unmatched. The germline CDR1 and CDR2 sequences are KGHSH and LQKENI. CDR3 coding DNA: TGTGCCAGCTCACAGGACAGGGGAAATTCACCCCTCCACTTT. This sequence encodes CASSQDRGNSPLHF. The variable domain in full, with the rest retrieved from reference TRBV18 and TRBJ1-6, is NAGVMQNPRHLVRRRGQEARLRCSPMKGHSHVYWYRQLPEEGLKFMVYLQKENIIDESGMPKERFSAEFPKEGPSILRIQQVVRGDSAAYFCASSQDRGNSPLHFGNGTRLTVT.

A note on this clone: In the same sample, other DNA sequences code for this CDR3. The V gene is TRBV2, the J gene TRBJ1-5; 7 bases agree with TRBD1. The CDR3 spans 13 residues. CDR1 is SNHLY, CDR2 FYNNEI, per germline. Trimming at V came to 8 bases and at J to 0 bases, leaving 1 base not matched to a gene. The CDR3 loop reads CASRDSSNQPQHF. The DNA of the CDR3 is TGTGCCAGCCGGGACAGTAGCAATCAGCCCCAGCATTTT.

V is TRBV19 and J is TRBJ1-2; 7 bases align to TRBD1. Germline CDR1 and CDR2: LNHDA and SQIVND (reference sequence). This CDR3 comprises 16 residues. V was clipped by 5 bases and J by 4 bases; unmatched bases: 13. In DNA, the CDR3 is TGTGCCAGTAGTCTGGACAGGCCCACGTTACCCTATGGCTACACCTTC. It specifies CASSLDRPTLPYGYTF.

The chain carries TRBV6-5 and TRBJ2-1; possible D gene TRBD1, 6 bases. The V gene lost 2 bases and the J gene lost 7 bases, with 15 bases spanning the gap. The germline V gene encodes CDR1 MNHEY and CDR2 SVGAGI. This CDR3 has 15 residues. CDR3: CASSYSRWGRNEQFF. The CDR3 DNA sequence: TGTGCCAGCAGTTACAGTAGGTGGGGGCGAAATGAGCAGTTCTTC.

The rearrangement uses TRBV28 and TRBJ2-5; D possibly corresponds to TRBD2 (6 bases). The CDR3 sequence is 12 residues long. V was trimmed by 6 bases and J by 5 bases, leaving 10 bases between them. The V gene's germline CDR1 is MDHEN and CDR2 SYDVKM. CDR3 DNA: TGTGCCAGCAGCCGCGGGGCGGAGACCCAGTACTTC. Its translation is CASSRGAETQYF. Filled out from reference TRBV28 and TRBJ2-5, the complete variable domain reads DVKVTQSSRYLVKRTGEKVFLECVQDMDHENMFWYRQDPGLGLRLIYFSYDVKMKEKGDIPEGYSVSREKKERFSLILESASTNQTSMYLCASSRGAETQYFGPGTRLLVL.

The gene calls are TRBV5-1 and TRBJ1-1; TRBD1 is a possible D gene (6 bases). This CDR3 spans 18 amino acids. Germline values: CDR1 SGHRS, CDR2 YFSETQ. Trimming removed 2 bases at V and 0 bases at J, with 20 bases between. For the CDR3, the DNA is TGCGCCAGCAGCTTAAGAACCGGGACACTTAATTTGAACACTGAAGCTTTCTTT. It translates to CASSLRTGTLNLNTEAFF.

This clone was observed a few times. The genes are TRBV11-2 and TRBJ1-2, with D possibly matching TRBD1 (6 bases). The germline CDR1 and CDR2 sequences are SGHAT and FQNNGV. The CDR3 has 14 residues. The V end lost 6 bases, the J end lost 5 bases, and 16 bases lay between the germline ends. The CDR3 spells CASRRGGVVYGYTF. In DNA, the CDR3 is TGTGCCAGCAGGAGAGGGGGGGTAGTGTATGGCTACACCTTC.

V gene TRBV3-1 (or the pseudogene TRBV3-2) combines with J gene TRBJ2-1; tentative D call: TRBD2 (5 bases). CDR3 length: 14 amino acids. CDR1 is LGHDT, CDR2 YNNKEL, per germline (reference sequence). V shed 3 bases and J shed 6 bases, with 12 bases lying between them. CDR3 DNA: TGTGCCAGCAGCCAGAGTTCTAGCCGCAATGAGCAGTTCTTC. This encodes CASSQSSSRNEQFF.

This chain's CDR3 is CASSPTGDYGYTF. In DNA form, the CDR3 reads TGCGCCAGCAGCCCGACAGGGGACTATGGCTACACCTTC. The chain employs TRBV5-1 and TRBJ1-2; 8 positions agree with TRBD1. The CDR3 covers 13 residues. Germline CDR1 is SGHRS and CDR2 is YFSETQ. Losses at the gene ends were 4 bases for V and 3 bases for J; bases not matched to a gene: 2.

V and J are TRBV24-1 and TRBJ1-2; 7 bases line up with TRBD1. V dropped 12 bases and J dropped 4; count of bases not matched to a gene: 10. The CDR3 has 13 amino acids. Germline CDR1 is KGHDR and CDR2 is SFDVKD. The chain's CDR3 is CAVSRQGTYGYTF. Here the CDR3 DNA reads TGTGCCGTAAGTCGACAGGGCACCTATGGCTACACCTTC.

This clone appeared a single time. V usage is TRBV6-4 and J usage is TRBJ2-2, with a tentative D call TRBD1 (6 bases). Per germline, CDR1 MRHNA and CDR2 SNTAGT. V gave up 0 bases and J gave up 0 bases, with 11 bases separating them. The CDR3 extends over 17 amino acids. The CDR3 spells CASSDSQGTSNTGELFF. The CDR3 DNA sequence: TGTGCCAGCAGTGACTCACAGGGAACCTCGAACACCGGGGAGCTGTTTTTT.

This clone was seen a handful of times. This rearrangement joins TRBV10-2 to TRBJ2-5; TRBD2 matches 10 bases. This CDR3 is built from 14 residues. Looked up from germline, CDR1 is WSHSY and CDR2 is SAAADI. Germline trimming cut 8 bases from V and 4 bases from J; bases unmatched to any gene: 7. CDR3 coding DNA: TGCGCCAGCTGCAGCGGGAGGGCCAGAGAGACCCAGTACTTC. Protein: CASCSGRARETQYF.

The genes are TRBV10-1 and TRBJ1-6; D might be TRBD1 (6 bases). The CDR3 runs to 14 residues. In germline, CDR1 is WNHNN, CDR2 SYGVQD (reference sequence). The V end was cut by 6 bases, the J end by 9 bases, with 15 bases between. CDR3 amino acids: CASSSTGGSSPLHF. The CDR3 DNA reads TGCGCCAGCAGCTCGACAGGAGGCTCTTCACCCCTCCACTTT.